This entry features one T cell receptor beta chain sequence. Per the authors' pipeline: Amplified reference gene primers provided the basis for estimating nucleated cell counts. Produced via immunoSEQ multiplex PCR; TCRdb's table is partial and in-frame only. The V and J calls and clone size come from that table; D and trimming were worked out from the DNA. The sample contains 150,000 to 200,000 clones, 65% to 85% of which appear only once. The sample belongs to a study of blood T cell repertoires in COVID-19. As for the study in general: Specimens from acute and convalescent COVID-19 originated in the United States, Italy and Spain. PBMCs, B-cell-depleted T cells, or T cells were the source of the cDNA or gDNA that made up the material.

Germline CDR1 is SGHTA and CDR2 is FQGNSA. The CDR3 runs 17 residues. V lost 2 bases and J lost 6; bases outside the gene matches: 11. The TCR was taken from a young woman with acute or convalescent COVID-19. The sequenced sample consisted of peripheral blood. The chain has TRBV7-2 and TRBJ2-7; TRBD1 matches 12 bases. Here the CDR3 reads CASSLTTGGTGGFEQYF. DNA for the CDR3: TGTGCCAGCAGCTTAACTACTGGGGGGACAGGGGGCTTCGAGCAGTACTTC.